This is a list of T cell receptor beta chains from one sample in a study of CD8+CD57+ T cells in acquired aplastic anemia. TCRdb recomputed calls from the reads with MiXCR, one row per CDR3 protein. The data show over 150,000 distinct CDR3 sequences, with around 59% seen just once and approximately 15% held by the top ten. The sample comprised sorted CD4+, CD8+, or CD8+CD57+ T cells (not recorded which) from PBMCs. Every receptor here comes from a human donor in good health, serving as a control. The CDR3 runs from the conserved cysteine through the conserved F or W. Fields, in order: clone size, V gene, D gene, J gene, CDR3 protein, CDR3 DNA. A D gene is named only where the DNA matches it firmly. Size tells how often a clone was seen (once, few, many) or the class of an expanded clone, and some rows leave it out.

>.|TRBV20-1|TRBD2|TRBJ2-7
CSARVRTSGGYYEQYF
TGCAGTGCTAGAGTCCGGACTAGCGGGGGTTACTACGAGCAGTACTTC
>many|TRBV15|.|TRBJ1-1
CATSSSLRTEAFF
TGTGCCACCAGCAGCTCCTTGCGCACTGAAGCTTTCTTT
>once|TRBV20-1|.|TRBJ1-1
CSAGKRTEAFF
TGCAGTGCTGGGAAGAGGACTGAAGCTTTCTTT
>many|TRBV4-2|.|TRBJ1-6
CASSQDPGRSPLHF
TGTGCCAGCAGCCAAGACCCGGGACGGTCACCCCTCCACTTT
>.|TRBV20-1|TRBD2|TRBJ2-3
CSARLAGRDTQYF
TGCAGTGCTAGGCTAGCGGGACGAGATACGCAGTATTTT
>.|TRBV2|TRBD1|TRBJ2-2
CASNWDRGGGELFF
TGTGCCAGCAATTGGGACAGGGGTGGAGGGGAGCTGTTTTTT
>.|TRBV6-5|.|TRBJ2-7
CASRLTGSYEQYF
TGTGCCAGCAGGCTGACAGGTTCCTACGAGCAGTACTTC
>few|TRBV9|.|TRBJ1-6
CASSQDRLVQHLSSYNSPLHF
TGTGCCAGCAGCCAAGATCGGTTAGTACAGCACCTTAGCTCCTATAATTCACCCCTCCACTTT
>.|TRBV9|.|TRBJ1-5
CASSARIMGGLGSQPQHF
TGTGCCAGCAGCGCGAGGATCATGGGGGGCCTAGGCAGTCAGCCCCAGCATTTT
>.|TRBV20-1|.|TRBJ1-2
CSARGRQFHYGYTF
TGCAGTGCTAGAGGAAGACAGTTCCACTATGGCTACACCTTC
>.|TRBV18|.|TRBJ2-2
CASSRGLTGELFF
TGTGCCAGCTCACGTGGACTTACCGGGGAGCTGTTTTTT
>.|TRBV18|TRBD1|TRBJ2-7
CASSRGTGENYEQYF
TGTGCCAGCTCACGGGGGACAGGGGAAAACTACGAGCAGTACTTC
>.|TRBV5-1|TRBD1|TRBJ2-7
CASSLEGQLSGTYEQYF
TGCGCCAGCAGCTTGGAGGGACAGCTGTCGGGTACCTACGAGCAGTACTTC
>many|TRBV5-8|TRBD1|TRBJ1-3
CASSFTGVSGNTIYF
TGTGCCAGCAGCTTCACAGGGGTCTCTGGAAACACCATATATTTT
>many|TRBV6-4|.|TRBJ2-6
CASSAGNSGANVLTF
TGTGCCAGCAGTGCGGGGAACTCTGGGGCCAACGTCCTGACTTTC
>.|TRBV2|.|TRBJ1-1
CASSTRGDQAKAFF
TGTGCCAGCAGTACCCGGGGGGATCAGGCTAAAGCTTTCTTT
>.|TRBV7-2|.|TRBJ1-6
CASSLRRGNSPLHF
TGTGCCAGCAGCCTAAGACGGGGGAATTCACCCCTCCACTTT
>few|TRBV6-2/TRBV6-3|.|TRBJ1-3
CASSTGQTSGNTIYF
TGTGCCAGCAGCACCGGACAGACCTCTGGAAACACCATATATTTT
>few|TRBV2|.|TRBJ1-1
CASGGNTEAFF
TGTGCCAGCGGGGGAAACACTGAAGCTTTCTTT
>.|TRBV25-1|TRBD1|TRBJ1-3
CASSESGGSGNTIYF
TGTGCCAGCAGTGAATCAGGGGGTTCTGGAAACACCATATATTTT
>.|TRBV29-1|.|TRBJ2-5
CSGGAQETQYF
TGCAGCGGAGGGGCCCAAGAGACCCAGTACTTC
>.|TRBV10-2|TRBD1|TRBJ2-7
CASNAGTGEHYEQYF
TGCGCCAGCAACGCCGGGACAGGGGAACACTACGAGCAGTACTTC
>.|TRBV19|.|TRBJ1-5
CASSTRGSGVYEHF
TGTGCCAGTAGTACCCGTGGTAGCGGGGTCTACGAGCATTTT
>.|TRBV2|TRBD1|TRBJ1-1
CASSKTGTTEAFF
TGTGCCAGCAGTAAGACAGGGACCACTGAAGCTTTCTTT
>.|TRBV5-6|.|TRBJ1-2
CASSSGANYGYTF
TGTGCCAGCAGCTCCGGGGCTAACTATGGCTACACCTTC
>many|TRBV27|.|TRBJ2-2
CASSYRTGELFF
TGTGCCAGCAGTTACCGCACCGGGGAGCTGTTTTTT
>many|TRBV7-9|TRBD1|TRBJ1-1
CASSTGGAAEAFF
TGTGCCAGCAGCACAGGGGGGGCGGCTGAAGCTTTCTTT
>.|TRBV7-8|TRBD2|TRBJ2-7
CASSFSGGGLYEQYF
TGTGCCAGCAGCTTTTCGGGCGGGGGGCTCTACGAGCAGTACTTC
>once|TRBV25-1|.|TRBJ1-5
CASSEGGRGNQPQHF
TGTGCCAGCAGTGAAGGGGGACGTGGCAATCAGCCCCAGCATTTT
>.|TRBV7-3|TRBD1|TRBJ1-5
CASSFEGAIKAQHF
TGTGCCAGCAGCTTTGAGGGGGCGATAAAGGCCCAGCATTTT
>many|TRBV6-5|.|TRBJ1-2
CASSYGGINYGYTF
TGTGCCAGCAGTTACGGAGGGATTAACTATGGCTACACCTTC
>many|TRBV11-3|.|TRBJ2-1
CASSLDQGGTSAINEQFF
TGTGCCAGCAGCTTAGATCAGGGGGGAACTTCGGCCATAAATGAGCAGTTCTTC
>.|TRBV24-1|.|TRBJ2-2
CATSGLFGELFF
TGTGCCACCAGTGGACTGTTCGGGGAGCTGTTTTTT
>many|TRBV20-1|TRBD1|TRBJ1-6
CSAVRQGASPLHF
TGCAGTGCTGTAAGACAGGGGGCTTCACCCCTCCACTTT
>.|TRBV4-3|TRBD1|TRBJ1-1
CASSQVHGTGAYTEAFF
TGCGCCAGCAGCCAAGTACACGGGACAGGGGCTTATACTGAAGCTTTCTTT
>many|TRBV12-3/TRBV12-4|.|TRBJ1-2
CASSLSGQGSDYGYTF
TGTGCCAGCAGTTTATCCGGGCAGGGGAGCGACTATGGCTACACCTTC
>many|TRBV12-3/TRBV12-4|.|TRBJ2-7
CASSPRSNSYEQYF
TGTGCCAGCAGCCCTCGTTCAAACTCCTACGAGCAGTACTTC
>.|TRBV20-1|TRBD1|TRBJ1-5
CSASPGQGAGQPQHF
TGCAGTGCTAGCCCGGGACAGGGGGCAGGTCAGCCCCAGCATTTT
>.|TRBV2|TRBD1|TRBJ2-7
CASSEWGQGTTGQYF
TGTGCCAGCAGTGAATGGGGACAGGGTACTACGGGGCAGTACTTC
>many|TRBV5-1|.|TRBJ1-5
CASSPLGYSNQPQHF
TGCGCCAGCAGCCCATTGGGTTATAGCAATCAGCCCCAGCATTTT
>.|TRBV20-1|.|TRBJ2-7
CSAQPGTGYEQYF
TGCAGTGCTCAACCCGGGACGGGCTACGAGCAGTACTTC
>.|TRBV10-3|.|TRBJ2-1
CAISVALGNEQFF
TGTGCCATCAGTGTAGCCTTGGGTAATGAGCAGTTCTTC
>many|TRBV6-4|.|TRBJ2-7
CASRGGDPWTIDEQYF
TGTGCCAGCAGGGGGGGAGACCCGTGGACTATCGACGAGCAGTACTTC
>.|TRBV7-6|.|TRBJ1-6
CASSLGETGGPLHF
TGTGCCAGCAGCTTAGGGGAGACCGGAGGGCCCCTCCACTTT
>many|TRBV7-2|.|TRBJ1-2
CASSLAGDGYTF
TGTGCCAGCAGCTTAGCAGGGGATGGCTACACCTTC
>many|TRBV6-5|TRBD1|TRBJ1-1
CASNTGGLDTEAFF
TGTGCCAGCAACACAGGGGGACTGGACACTGAAGCTTTCTTT
>.|TRBV10-3|.|TRBJ1-2
CTSTPATAYGYTF
TGTACCAGCACCCCCGCGACAGCCTATGGCTACACCTTT
>many|TRBV2|TRBD1|TRBJ2-4
CASRGQGTLAKNIQYF
TGTGCCAGCAGGGGACAGGGGACCTTAGCCAAAAACATTCAGTACTTC